This entry features one T cell receptor beta chain sequence. The target antigen is unknown. The data are from a study of cytomegalovirus exposure and HLA in healthy donors. Germline assignment: CDR1 MNHNY and CDR2 SVGAGI (reference sequence). This CDR3 spans 14 amino acids. V was pared by 2 bases and J by 4 bases, with 2 bases of the junction left unmatched. Amplification used 60 Vbeta primers and 13 Jbeta primers. Assay: immunoSEQ multiplex PCR; the TCRdb copy retains only in-frame clones and omits some. The table records about 100,000 clones, around four fifths of them present only once. Study-level findings and limits: A later analysis reportedly found fewer N-insertions in an Asian-associated ancestry cluster than the approximately 660-donor mean. Among TCR beta chains, those listed as cytomegalovirus-associated numbered fewer than 200. The analysis excluded some indistinguishable V segments, including TRBV6-2 and TRBV6-3.

This chain connects TRBV6-6 to TRBJ1-2; 9 bases fit TRBD1. The sequence was obtained from a man in his thirties or forties in good health and CMV-seronegative. Sample: PBMCs. CDR3 nucleotide sequence: TGTGCCAGCAGTTACCCGGACAGGGGCTATGGCTACACCTTC. Its translation is CASSYPDRGYGYTF.